This T cell receptor beta chain was sequenced during a study of T cells in Graves' hyperthyroidism and ophthalmopathy. This clonotype has just a few counts. The ends were cut back, 3 bases at V and 2 bases at J, with 14 bases in the middle. The CDR3 has 16 residues. Germline CDR1 reads ENHRY; CDR2 reads SYGVKD. Hyperthyroidism had been newly diagnosed in patients aged 18 to 65, and its duration was under 2 months. Amplification of TCR beta CDR3 regions was performed using RNA transcripts as template. HTBI primers drove first-round RT-PCR of the TCR CDR3. TCRdb re-called the multiplex PCR reads through MiXCR, storing one row per CDR3 protein. The table lists 350,000 to 400,000 distinct CDR3 sequences, more than 12% of them singletons.

This sequence originates from a woman in her 30s with Graves' hyperthyroidism. Input material: blood. The rearrangement links TRBV10-3 to TRBJ1-5; D uncertain. For the CDR3, the DNA is TGTGCCATCAGTGATCGGGTAGCCCCGGGCAATCAGCCCCAGCATTTT. This sequence encodes CAISDRVAPGNQPQHF.